Reported below is one T cell receptor (beta chain). The antigen is unknown. Sequence at one end of the junction differs from germline and may be a read error. The data were obtained in a study of early T cells in non-severe SARS-CoV-2 infection. The overall study: Sequencing targeted bulk RNA from unsorted whole blood, leaving chains unpaired. Study-wide results and limits: Sequences matched to VDJdb favored anti-spike CD8 responses, while private and CD4 specificities were missed.

Individual cDNA molecules received unique molecular identifiers during library preparation. Using its own MiXCR run on the 5' RACE reads, TCRdb lists one record per CDR3 protein. The sample yields around 79,000 distinct CDR3 sequences, about 11% seen once. The CDR3 extends over 17 amino acids. Germline V gene lookup returns CDR1 SQVTM and CDR2 ANQGSEA. This TCR came from an adult who was a healthcare worker with PCR-confirmed SARS-CoV-2 infection or an uninfected control (not recorded which). The rearrangement uses TRBV29-1 and TRBJ1-1, with TRBD1 identical over 7 bases. Material: whole blood, obtained at baseline. CDR3 DNA: TGCAGCGTCCTGGCGAGGGGAGGGGGCTCTTTGAACACTGAAGTTTTCTTT. This translates into CSVLARGGGSLNTEVFF.